Presented here are 17 T cell receptor beta chains from one specimen sequenced in a study of cytomegalovirus exposure and HLA in healthy donors. Clones were read by immunoSEQ multiplex PCR, and TCRdb kept only the in-frame ones, dropping some. In the table there are approximately 170,000 clones, 85% of which are singletons. Material: PBMCs. The receptors come from a man younger than 35 in good health and CMV-seropositive.

V is TRBV15 and J is TRBJ1-1; D may be TRBD1 (6 bases). With 6 bases removed from V and 6 bases from J, the gap between germline ends came to 14 bases. The CDR3 totals 13 residues. Looked up from germline, CDR1 is LNHNV and CDR2 is YYDKDF (reference sequence). CDR3 DNA sequence: TGTGCCACCAGAGACTCAGGGGTGGCTGAAGCTTTCTTT. Its translation is CATRDSGVAEAFF.

This clone was found a few times. This chain uses TRBV6-1 with TRBJ2-1; a possible D gene is TRBD1 (6 bases). V was cut by 2 bases and J by 3 bases, with 17 bases left in between. CDR1 is MNHNS, CDR2 SASEGT, per germline. The CDR3 runs to 17 residues. CDR3 DNA: TGTGCCAGCAGTGAACAACGTCCAGGGGCAGGCTACAATGAGCAGTTCTTC. It yields the protein CASSEQRPGAGYNEQFF.

This clone was found once. The chain combines TRBV30 with TRBJ2-1, with a tentative D call TRBD1 (5 bases). Germline CDR1 reads GTSNPN; CDR2 reads SVGIG (reference sequence). V was trimmed by 1 base and J by 2 bases, leaving 12 bases between them. The CDR3 runs to 15 residues. The CDR3 spells CAWSGKATAYNEQFF. The DNA of the CDR3 is TGTGCCTGGAGTGGAAAGGCGACAGCCTACAATGAGCAGTTCTTC.

This clone was detected only a few times. This sequence joins TRBV5-1 and TRBJ1-1; TRBD1 might be the D (6 bases). This CDR3 spans 14 amino acids. With 4 bases removed from V and 1 base from J, the gap between germline ends came to 11 bases. Germline assignment: CDR1 SGHRS and CDR2 YFSETQ. As DNA, the CDR3 is TGCGCCAGCAGCGAAGGGGGTGCGAACACTGAAGCTTTCTTT. Encoded protein: CASSEGGANTEAFF.

The chain combines TRBV6-4 with TRBJ2-1, with 8 bases identical to TRBD2. CDR3 length: 14 residues. CDR1 MRHNA and CDR2 SNTAGT come from the germline V gene. Trimming removed 4 bases from V and 8 bases from J; junction bases left unmatched: 7. In nucleotides, the CDR3 is TGTGCCAGCAGTGTCGAGCGGGAGAACTATGAGCAGTTCTTC. It encodes CASSVERENYEQFF.

The chain couples TRBV7-3 to TRBJ1-1, with 8 bases aligning to TRBD1. The length of the CDR3 is 12 residues. Germline lookup yields CDR1 SGHTA and CDR2 FQGTGA. Unmatched junction bases numbered 0, after V lost 5 bases and J lost 4 bases. The CDR3 region has the DNA TGTGCCAGCAGCACAGGGGGCACTGAAGCTTTCTTT. Protein: CASSTGGTEAFF.

The V and J genes are TRBV28 and TRBJ2-5, with 7 bases lining up with TRBD1. Trimming cost V 6 bases and J 4 bases; bases outside gene matches: 11. The germline gives CDR1 MDHEN, CDR2 SYDVKM. There are 15 residues in the CDR3. CDR3 in amino acids: CASRQTGARPETQYF. CDR3 nucleotide sequence: TGTGCCAGCAGGCAAACAGGGGCCCGGCCAGAGACCCAGTACTTC.

The chain links TRBV9 to TRBJ2-5; 7 positions agree with TRBD1. Trimming cost V 0 bases and J 0 bases; bases outside gene matches: 5. CDR1 SGDLS and CDR2 YYNGEE come from the germline V gene. This CDR3 has 16 amino acids. As DNA, the CDR3 is TGTGCCAGCAGCGTAGAGGGGGCCACCTACCAAGAGACCCAGTACTTC. Translated: CASSVEGATYQETQYF.

With regard to this clone: The sample contains more than one DNA sequence encoding this CDR3. The rearrangement links TRBV28 to TRBJ1-1; D is ambiguous. CDR1 is MDHEN and CDR2 is SYDVKM in the germline V gene. The CDR3 is 13 residues long. The V end was cut by 6 bases, the J end by 1 base, with 9 bases between. CDR3 nucleotides: TGTGCCAGCAGCCTCCCAGGGAACACTGAAGCTTTCTTT. Amino acids: CASSLPGNTEAFF.

The V and J genes are TRBV5-6 and TRBJ2-3, with D perhaps TRBD2 (6 bases). The germline gives CDR1 SGHDT, CDR2 YYEEEE. V lost 2 bases and J 3 bases, leaving 19 bases between the germline ends. CDR3 length equals 17 residues. The CDR3 protein is CASSFLQASVVTDTQYF. CDR3 sequence (DNA): TGTGCCAGCAGCTTCCTGCAGGCTAGCGTAGTAACAGATACGCAGTATTTT.

This chain links TRBV2 with TRBJ1-1; TRBD1 is a possible D gene (6 bases). Germline V gene sequence: CDR1 SNHLY, CDR2 FYNNEI. The V end lost 6 bases, the J end lost 6 bases, and 17 bases lay between the germline ends. The CDR3 has 14 residues. CDR3 in amino acids: CASSRRQEIAEAFF. The CDR3 DNA sequence: TGTGCCAGCAGCCGAAGACAGGAAATCGCTGAAGCTTTCTTT.

This chain links TRBV6-4 with TRBJ1-5; D perhaps matches TRBD1 (6 bases). The CDR3 contains 17 residues. Germline CDR1 MRHNA, CDR2 SNTAGT. Trimming shortened V by 2 bases and J by 5 bases, and 19 bases separated the two germline ends. CDR3 in amino acids: CASSDRGFRKLDQPQHF. For the CDR3, the DNA is TGTGCCAGCAGTGACAGGGGGTTCCGAAAGTTGGATCAGCCCCAGCATTTT.

V usage is TRBV7-3 and J usage is TRBJ2-1; 8 bases agree with TRBD2. There are 14 residues in the CDR3. Per germline, CDR1 SGHTA and CDR2 FQGTGA. Trimming removed 4 bases from V and 5 bases from J; junction bases left unmatched: 4. The CDR3 DNA is TGTGCCAGCAGCTACGGACTAGCCAACAATGAGCAGTTCTTC. Translated: CASSYGLANNEQFF.

The chain couples TRBV7-2 to TRBJ2-1; 8 positions agree with TRBD2. The CDR3 has 16 residues. CDR1 and CDR2 (germline): SGHTA, FQGNSA. J was trimmed by 4 bases and V by 4 bases; bases with no gene match: 9. The CDR3, as DNA: TGTGCCAGCAGCTCGCCGGCGGCGGGGGGTTACAATGAGCAGTTCTTC. Translating gives CASSSPAAGGYNEQFF.

In this sample, this clone turned up once. V gene TRBV7-9 combines with J gene TRBJ2-2; 8 bases match TRBD2. The V segment lost 5 bases and the J segment 4 bases; nucleotides outside the gene matches: 3. The germline V gene has CDR1 SEHNR and CDR2 FQNEAQ (reference sequence). The CDR3 contains 14 residues. The CDR3 DNA sequence: TGTGCCAGCAGCCCAGGACTAGCCACCGGGGAGCTGTTTTTT. This gives the protein CASSPGLATGELFF. The full variable domain, its missing parts supplied by reference TRBV7-9 and TRBJ2-2, is DTGVSQNPRHKITKRGQNVTFRCDPISEHNRLYWYRQTLGQGPEFLTYFQNEAQLEKSRLLSDRFSAERPKGSFSTLEIQRTEQGDSAMYLCASSPGLATGELFFGEGSRLTVL.

The gene calls are TRBV18 and TRBJ1-5; 12 positions match TRBD1. This CDR3 is built from 16 residues. Looked up from germline, CDR1 is KGHSH and CDR2 is LQKENI. Trimming cost V 3 bases and J 5 bases; bases outside gene matches: 5. This CDR3 reads CASSPVGTGGDQPQHF. The CDR3, as DNA: TGTGCCAGCTCACCGGTAGGGACAGGGGGCGATCAGCCCCAGCATTTT.

The genes are TRBV19 and TRBJ2-7; a possible D gene is TRBD1 (6 bases). Looked up from germline, CDR1 is LNHDA and CDR2 is SQIVND (reference sequence). CDR3 size: 16 residues. Trimming pared 3 bases from V and 5 bases from J, leaving 20 bases between. This chain's CDR3 is CASSMGVARDNDEQYF. DNA for the CDR3: TGTGCCAGTAGTATGGGGGTCGCCAGGGACAACGACGAGCAGTACTTC.